This record concerns one TCR beta chain sequence. This clone was seen a handful of times. No antigen is known for it. No base qualities exist here, and no much larger clone lies one base off it. V is cut back by 2 bases and J by 7 bases, with 2 bases in the junction unmatched. The CDR3 starts with the cysteine, ends with the phenylalanine, and has 12 residues. Only the CDR3 part of the read is kept: 36 bases, read in frame from the first base. Sequences ENHRY (CDR1) and SYGVKD (CDR2) are obtained from the germline V gene. TCR beta libraries were generated from genomic DNA with the immunoSEQ kit, following the manufacturer's recommendations. To prepare libraries, a first multiplex PCR with proprietary primers was run, followed by a second PCR that added unique barcodes, and a bead cleanup was done after each round. Each sample batch included a kit-provided positive control reaction and a negative control reaction. The final libraries underwent checking on an Agilent 4200 TapeStation D1000 ScreenTape, volumetric pooling, and quantification by qPCR. Sequencing was performed on an Illumina NextSeq500 using a MidOutput 150-cycle cartridge, with 156 Read1 cycles, 15 Index1 cycles, and the kit custom primers. The pooled library was loaded at around 0.93 pM with around 20% PhiX control spiked in. The authors' analysis ran thus. Vendor-processed data were analyzed in R, with a clonotype defined as all T cells sharing the same CDR3 nucleotide sequence. For clone abundance analyses, frequencies were normalized to the 10,000 most abundant clones in each sample. Public T cell clones, which averaged fewer than five per sample, were excluded before analysis. An abundance difference of at least 32-fold between compartments was the criterion for calling clonotypes tumor-enriched or baseline blood-enriched. Clonotypes expanded or contracted between blood time points were identified with a beta-binomial differential abundance model. The Baroni-Urbani and Buser coefficient was used to measure tumor-blood repertoire similarity, and groups were compared with two-tailed Wilcoxon tests in R. TCRdb took this table from immuneACCESS and kept in-frame rearrangements with V and J called. Such tables lack part of the clones; where checked against another copy, unresolved V genes explain under half of the gap, and the rest is unexplained. For V, J and clone size, that table is used; D and trimming come from the DNA. Within this sample are some 150,000 clones, with approximately 87% of them counted one time only. The leading ten clones occupy under 30% of the sample.

This record belongs to a study of radiation and T cells in renal cell carcinoma (dated by TCRdb to the early 2020s). Study-wide context: Samples came from a clinical trial, in which primary renal cell carcinomas received 15 Gy stereotactic body radiation therapy followed by nephrectomy 4 weeks later. In total, some 50 samples, comprising around 25 tumors and some 27 peripheral blood samples, were subjected to TCR beta sequencing. Across all 50 or so samples, under 5 million unique CDR3 nucleotide sequences, encoding 2 million to 3 million unique CDR3 amino acid sequences, were identified. Beyond this particular receptor, the publication reports: Top tumor clonotypes rose in blood from baseline to 2 weeks post-radiation, then contracted by 4 weeks, suggesting transient expansion of tumor-resident clones. Changes in the blood repertoire were not tracked past 4 weeks after treatment. Because pretreatment tumor biopsies were not available, the baseline intratumoral presence of clonotypes could not be determined. Effects of radiation dose or scheduling on the TCR repertoire could not be addressed with the single-armed trial design.

The time point label of this sample denotes: baseline pretreatment blood. The treatment or condition label, read with the paper, signifies: 15 Gy SBRT to primary tumor, nephrectomy 4 weeks later. To follow tumor-enriched clonotypes, serial peripheral blood was collected from radiation-treated patients at baseline and at 2 weeks and 4 weeks after SBRT. Renal cell carcinoma with clear cell pathology was present in all patients. Genomic DNA for TCR sequencing was prepared using the QIAamp DNA Blood Mini Kit (Qiagen). Only samples passing all quality control checks were included in the analyses. The clonotype comes from a woman in her forties or fifties with renal cell carcinoma. The chain couples TRBV10-3 to TRBJ2-7; TRBD2 matches 7 bases in the middle. The sample was blood, taken from a patient whose treatment included radiotherapy and nephrectomy. The sequenced DNA is TGTGCCATCAGTGAGCCCGGGGGGGAGCAGTACTTC. The resulting protein is CAISEPGGEQYF.